The 4 T cell receptor beta chains in this list originate from one sample, sequenced in a study of response to subunit inactivated influenza vaccine. TCRdb processed the RT-PCR reads anew with MiXCR; each CDR3 protein has one entry. The sample contains approximately 490,000 distinct CDR3 sequences, approximately 7.2% of which appear only once. Source: PBMCs from blood, taken roughly 24 months after vaccination. These receptors all come from a man in his fifties or sixties who received an inactivated influenza vaccine.

This clonotype was seen ten or more times. The chain links TRBV20-1 to TRBJ2-1; D remains ambiguous. This CDR3 has 13 amino acids. V shed 4 bases and J shed 2 bases, with 9 bases lying between them. The germline V gene has CDR1 DFQATT and CDR2 SNEGSKA (reference sequence). CDR3 DNA sequence: TGCAGTGCTAAGGCGGTAGCCTACAATGAGCAGTTCTTC. It translates to CSAKAVAYNEQFF.

This clonotype was seen a handful of times. The chain couples TRBV9 to TRBJ2-2, with D uncertain. V was cut by 2 bases and J by 1 base, with 9 bases left in between. The CDR3 is made up of 15 amino acids. From germline, CDR1 is SGDLS and CDR2 YYNGEE. The CDR3 DNA reads as TGTGCCAGCAGCGTGGGAAGCAGGAACACCGGGGAGCTGTTTTTT. Its translation is CASSVGSRNTGELFF.

This clonotype was found a few times. This sequence joins TRBV6-5 and TRBJ2-3; D unresolved. From germline, CDR1 is MNHEY and CDR2 SVGAGI. The CDR3 extends over 12 amino acids. V was cut by 8 bases and J by 9 bases, with 15 bases left in between. The CDR3 DNA follows: TGTGCCAGCGGGCTATATAGTGGGACGCAGTATTTT. Its translation: CASGLYSGTQYF.

This clonotype was recorded many times. The junction departs from germline at one end; a sequencing error may be responsible. The chain is built from TRBV3-1 and TRBJ2-1; D is undetermined. The CDR3 extends over 13 amino acids. Germline CDR1 reads LGHDT; CDR2 reads YNNKEL (reference sequence). CDR3 residues: CASSQGSSNEQFF. The CDR3 DNA follows: TGTGCCAGCAGCCAAGGTTCCTCCAATGAGCAGTTCTTC.